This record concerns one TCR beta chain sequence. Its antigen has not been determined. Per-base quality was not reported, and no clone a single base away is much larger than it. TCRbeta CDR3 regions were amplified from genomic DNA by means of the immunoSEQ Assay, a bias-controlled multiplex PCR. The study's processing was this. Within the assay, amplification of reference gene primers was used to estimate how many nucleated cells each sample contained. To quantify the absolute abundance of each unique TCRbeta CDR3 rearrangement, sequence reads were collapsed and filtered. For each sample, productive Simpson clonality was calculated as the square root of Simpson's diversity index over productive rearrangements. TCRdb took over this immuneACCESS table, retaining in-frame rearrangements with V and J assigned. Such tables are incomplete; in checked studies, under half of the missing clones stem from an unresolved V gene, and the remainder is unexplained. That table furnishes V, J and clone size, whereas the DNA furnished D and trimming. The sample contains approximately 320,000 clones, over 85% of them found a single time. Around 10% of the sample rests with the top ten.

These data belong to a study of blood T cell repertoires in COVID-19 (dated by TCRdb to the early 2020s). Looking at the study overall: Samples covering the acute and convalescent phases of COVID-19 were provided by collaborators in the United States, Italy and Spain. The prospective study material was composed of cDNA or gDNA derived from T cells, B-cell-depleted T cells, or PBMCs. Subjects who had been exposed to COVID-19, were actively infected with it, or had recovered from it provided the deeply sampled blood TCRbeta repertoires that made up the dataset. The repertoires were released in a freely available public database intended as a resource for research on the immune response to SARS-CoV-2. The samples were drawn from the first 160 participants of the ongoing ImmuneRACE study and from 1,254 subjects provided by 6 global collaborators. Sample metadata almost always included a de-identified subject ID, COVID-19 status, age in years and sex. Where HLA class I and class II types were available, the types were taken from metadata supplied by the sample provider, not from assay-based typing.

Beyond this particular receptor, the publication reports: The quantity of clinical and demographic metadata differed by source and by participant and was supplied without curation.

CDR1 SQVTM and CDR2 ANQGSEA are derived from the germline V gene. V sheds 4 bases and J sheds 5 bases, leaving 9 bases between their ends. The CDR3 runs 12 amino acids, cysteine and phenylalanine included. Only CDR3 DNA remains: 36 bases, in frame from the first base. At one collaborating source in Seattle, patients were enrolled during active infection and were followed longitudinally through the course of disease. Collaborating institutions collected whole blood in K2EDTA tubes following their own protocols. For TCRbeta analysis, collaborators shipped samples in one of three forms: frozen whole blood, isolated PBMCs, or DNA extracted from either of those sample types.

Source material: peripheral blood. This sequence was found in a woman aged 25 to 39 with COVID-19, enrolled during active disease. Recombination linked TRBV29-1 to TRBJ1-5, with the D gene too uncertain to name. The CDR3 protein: CSVGSTDQPQHF. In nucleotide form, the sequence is TGCAGCGTTGGCAGTACAGATCAGCCCCAGCATTTT.